This TCR beta chain is from a study of blood T cell dynamics during melanoma immunotherapy. TCRdb's table, derived via immunoSEQ multiplex PCR, lists solely in-frame clones and lacks some. Here the sample spans a few thousand clones, about 90% being singletons. This clone was found a few times. CDR3 length: 15 amino acids. The germline V gene encodes CDR1 KGHSH and CDR2 LQKENI. The V and J ends lost 6 bases and 3 bases respectively, with 18 bases between them. Time point indicated: week 3, after first cycle of checkpoint inhibitor. Disease control meant complete response, partial response or stable disease at 12 weeks.

Here the sequenced sample was blood, taken from a patient treated with checkpoint blockade. The V call is TRBV18, the J call TRBJ2-7; tentative D call: TRBD1 (6 bases). The source is a human donor with melanoma. As DNA, the CDR3 is TGTGCCAGCTCGCCGGGACAATTGCAGGGCTACGAGCAGTACTTC. Amino acid sequence: CASSPGQLQGYEQYF.